This record covers a single TCR beta chain. Produced via immunoSEQ multiplex PCR; TCRdb's table is partial and in-frame only. Of approximately 150,000 clones detected, over 80% appear once; the ten largest clones hold 8.9%. Trimming removed 6 bases at V and 4 bases at J, with 16 bases between. The CDR3 is 15 amino acids. The germline CDR1 and CDR2 sequences are KGHSH and LQKENI. This sample was included in a study of blood T cell repertoires in COVID-19. Looking at the study overall: Sources were T cells, B-cell-depleted T cells, or PBMCs; the material itself was cDNA or gDNA.

This receptor was identified in a man aged 30 to 39 with COVID-19, enrolled during active disease. Source material: peripheral blood. The chain uses TRBV18 and TRBJ2-1, with TRBD2 as a possible D gene (6 bases). The CDR3 DNA reads as TGTGCCAGCTCGGCTAGCGTCCCACCTTACAATGAGCAGTTCTTC. Translated: CASSASVPPYNEQFF. Looking up the rest from reference TRBV18 and TRBJ2-1 gives the full variable domain: NAGVMQNPRHLVRRRGQEARLRCSPMKGHSHVYWYRQLPEEGLKFMVYLQKENIIDESGMPKERFSAEFPKEGPSILRIQQVVRGDSAAYFCASSASVPPYNEQFFGPGTRLTVL.